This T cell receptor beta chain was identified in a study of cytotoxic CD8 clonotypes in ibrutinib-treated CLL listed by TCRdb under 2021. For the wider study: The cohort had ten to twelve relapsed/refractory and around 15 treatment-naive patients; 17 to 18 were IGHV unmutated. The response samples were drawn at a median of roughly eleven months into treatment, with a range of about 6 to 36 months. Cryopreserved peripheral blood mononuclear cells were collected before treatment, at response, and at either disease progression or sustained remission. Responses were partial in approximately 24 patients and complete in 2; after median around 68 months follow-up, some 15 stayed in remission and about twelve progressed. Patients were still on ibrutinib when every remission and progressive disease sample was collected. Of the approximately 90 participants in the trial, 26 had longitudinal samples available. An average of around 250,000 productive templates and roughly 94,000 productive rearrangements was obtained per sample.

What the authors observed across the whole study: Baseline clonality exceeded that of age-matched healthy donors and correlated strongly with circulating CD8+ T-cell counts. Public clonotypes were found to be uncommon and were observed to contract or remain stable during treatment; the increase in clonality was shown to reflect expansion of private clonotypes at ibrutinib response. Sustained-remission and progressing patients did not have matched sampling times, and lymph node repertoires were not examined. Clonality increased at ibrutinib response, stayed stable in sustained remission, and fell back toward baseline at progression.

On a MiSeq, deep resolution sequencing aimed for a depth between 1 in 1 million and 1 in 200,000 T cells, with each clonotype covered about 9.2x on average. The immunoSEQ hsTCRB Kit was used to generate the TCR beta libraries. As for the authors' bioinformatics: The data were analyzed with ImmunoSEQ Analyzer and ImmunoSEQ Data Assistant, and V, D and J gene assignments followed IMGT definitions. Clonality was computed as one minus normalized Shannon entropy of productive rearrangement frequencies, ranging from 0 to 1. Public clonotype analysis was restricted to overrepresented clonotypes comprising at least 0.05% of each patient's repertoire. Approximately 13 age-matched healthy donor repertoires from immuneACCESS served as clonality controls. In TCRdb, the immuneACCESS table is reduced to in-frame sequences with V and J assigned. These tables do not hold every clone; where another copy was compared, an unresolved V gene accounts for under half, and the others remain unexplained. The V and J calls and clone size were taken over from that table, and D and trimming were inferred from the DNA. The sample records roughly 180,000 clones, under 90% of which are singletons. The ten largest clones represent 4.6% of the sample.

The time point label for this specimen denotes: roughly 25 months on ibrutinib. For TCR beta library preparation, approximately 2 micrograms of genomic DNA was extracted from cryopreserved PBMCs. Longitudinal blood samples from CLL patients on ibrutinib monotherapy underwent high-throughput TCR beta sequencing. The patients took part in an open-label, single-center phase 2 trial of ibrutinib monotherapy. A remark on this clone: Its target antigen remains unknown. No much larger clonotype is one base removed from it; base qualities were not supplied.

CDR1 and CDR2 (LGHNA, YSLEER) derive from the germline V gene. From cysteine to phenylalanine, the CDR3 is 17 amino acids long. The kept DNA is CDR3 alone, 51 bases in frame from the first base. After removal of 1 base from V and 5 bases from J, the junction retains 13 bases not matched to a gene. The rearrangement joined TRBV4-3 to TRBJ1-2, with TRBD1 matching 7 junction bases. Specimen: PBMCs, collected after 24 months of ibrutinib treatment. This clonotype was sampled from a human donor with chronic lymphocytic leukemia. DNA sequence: TGCGCCAGCAGCCAAGGAGTATTCGCAGGGGGAGGTTATGGCTACACCTTC. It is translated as CASSQGVFAGGGYGYTF.